Sequencing of this T cell receptor (beta chain) was carried out in a study of neurological immune-mediated disorders. Study background: Within the group of about 35 multiple sclerosis patients, approximately 31 were relapsing-remitting, while 3 were secondary progressive. Study conclusions and caveats: HTLV-1-associated myelopathy ranked highest for TCR clonal expansion and multiple sclerosis lowest, beneath healthy controls.

The table lists this clonotype with many counts. Its antigen is still unknown. Synthesis of cDNA used 5'RACE (with 10-nucleotide random UMIs). TCRdb re-called the 5' RACE reads through MiXCR, storing one row per CDR3 protein. The sample consists of tens of thousands of distinct CDR3 sequences, 3.4% of them appearing once. V shed 4 bases and J shed 6 bases, with 12 bases lying between them. CDR1 and CDR2 (germline): SGHRS, YFSETQ. The CDR3 runs to 13 residues. The TCR sequence derives from a man aged 40-49 years with multiple sclerosis. The sequencing input was PBMCs. V gene TRBV5-1 combines with J gene TRBJ2-3, with D possibly matching TRBD2 (6 bases). This chain's CDR3 is CASSRAGYDTQYF. DNA of the CDR3: TGCGCCAGCAGCCGGGCGGGGTACGATACGCAGTATTTT.